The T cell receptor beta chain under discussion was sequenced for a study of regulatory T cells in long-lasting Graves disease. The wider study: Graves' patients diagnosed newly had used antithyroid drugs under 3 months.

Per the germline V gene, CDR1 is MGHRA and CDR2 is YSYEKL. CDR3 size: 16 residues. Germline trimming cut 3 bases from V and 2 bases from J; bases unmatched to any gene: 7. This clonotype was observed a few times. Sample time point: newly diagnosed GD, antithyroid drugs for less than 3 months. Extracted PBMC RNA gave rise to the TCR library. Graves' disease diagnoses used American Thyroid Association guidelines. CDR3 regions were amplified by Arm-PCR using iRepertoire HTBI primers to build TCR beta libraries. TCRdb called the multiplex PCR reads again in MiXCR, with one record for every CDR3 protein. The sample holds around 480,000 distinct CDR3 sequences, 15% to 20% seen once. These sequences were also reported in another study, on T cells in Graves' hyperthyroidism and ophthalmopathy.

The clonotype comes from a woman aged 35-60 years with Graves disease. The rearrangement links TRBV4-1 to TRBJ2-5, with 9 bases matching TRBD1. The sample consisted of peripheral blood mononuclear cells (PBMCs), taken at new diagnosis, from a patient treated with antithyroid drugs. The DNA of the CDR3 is TGCGCCAGCAGCCACTTCCCGGGACAGGGACAAGAGACCCAGTACTTC. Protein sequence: CASSHFPGQGQETQYF.